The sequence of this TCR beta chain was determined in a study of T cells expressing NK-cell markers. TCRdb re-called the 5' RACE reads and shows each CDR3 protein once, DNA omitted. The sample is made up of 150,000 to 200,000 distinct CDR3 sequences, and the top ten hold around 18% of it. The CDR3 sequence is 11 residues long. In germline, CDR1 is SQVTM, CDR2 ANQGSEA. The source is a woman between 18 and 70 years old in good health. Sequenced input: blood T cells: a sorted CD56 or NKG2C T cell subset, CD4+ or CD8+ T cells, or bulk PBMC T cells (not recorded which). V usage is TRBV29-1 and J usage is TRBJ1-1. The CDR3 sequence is CSVEGVTEAFF.